The 27 T cell receptor beta chains in this list originate from one sample, sequenced in a study of T cell responses to AZD1222 COVID-19 vaccine. Here immunoSEQ multiplex PCR was the method, and the copy in TCRdb shows in-frame clones only, minus some. The sample includes around 58,000 clones, roughly 90% seen only once; the top ten take more than 12%. The material sequenced was peripheral blood, taken 28 days after the second AZD1222 dose. The receptors come from an adult who received the AZD1222 COVID-19 vaccine.

This chain uses TRBV6-5 with TRBJ2-1, with 7 bases matching TRBD2. Trimming cost V 5 bases and J 2 bases; bases outside gene matches: 6. The CDR3 extends over 15 amino acids. CDR1 is MNHEY, CDR2 SVGAGI, per germline. The CDR3 here is CASSQPREAYNEQFF. CDR3 DNA sequence: TGTGCCAGCAGTCAGCCTCGGGAGGCCTACAATGAGCAGTTCTTC.

This clone was observed once. This chain connects TRBV21-1 to TRBJ1-5. TRBV21-1 counts as a pseudogene. CDR3 size: 15 residues. The CDR3 region is CASSIVGGNMQPQHF. The CDR3 DNA is TGTGCCAGCAGCATAGTGGGAGGGAATATGCAGCCCCAGCATTTT.

This chain's CDR3 is CASSIGGYSYNEQFF. The DNA for the CDR3 is TGTGCCAGTAGTATTGGGGGCTACTCCTACAATGAGCAGTTCTTC. The chain recombines TRBV19 with TRBJ2-1, with D possibly matching TRBD1 (6 bases). The CDR3 consists of 15 residues. Germline CDR1 reads LNHDA; CDR2 reads SQIVND (reference sequence). V lost 3 bases to trimming and J lost 0 bases, with 9 bases between them. The variable domain in full, with the rest retrieved from reference TRBV19 and TRBJ2-1, is DGGITQSPKYLFRKEGQNVTLSCEQNLNHDAMYWYRQDPGQGLRLIYYSQIVNDFQKGDIAEGYSVSREKKESFPLTVTSAQKNPTAFYLCASSIGGYSYNEQFFGPGTRLTVL.

This chain links TRBV7-2 with TRBJ2-7, with 9 bases matching TRBD1. Germline V gene lookup returns CDR1 SGHTA and CDR2 FQGNSA. V shed 0 bases, J shed 2 bases, and the junction held 5 bases outside the gene matches. The CDR3 loop spans 16 amino acids. Here the CDR3 reads CASSLASGTGTYEQYF. The CDR3 DNA reads as TGTGCCAGCAGCTTAGCGTCCGGGACAGGGACCTACGAGCAGTACTTC.

This rearrangement joins TRBV29-1 to TRBJ2-2; D unresolved. The CDR3 extends over 12 amino acids. Per the germline V gene, CDR1 is SQVTM and CDR2 is ANQGSEA. V dropped 2 bases and J dropped 6 bases, with 7 bases sitting between them. The CDR3 bases are TGCAGCGTTGAAAATGAGGCCGGGGAGCTGTTTTTT. Protein sequence: CSVENEAGELFF.

The CDR3 here is CASSLGGQLNTEAFF. CDR3 sequence (DNA): TGCGCCAGCAGCTTGGGGGGACAGTTGAACACTGAAGCTTTCTTT. The V gene is TRBV5-1, the J gene TRBJ1-1; 7 bases match TRBD1. Germline assignment: CDR1 SGHRS and CDR2 YFSETQ. CDR3 length: 15 amino acids. The V and J ends lost 0 bases and 0 bases, in that order; junction bases with no gene match: 2.

This sequence joins TRBV5-3 and TRBJ1-4; tentative D call: TRBD1 (6 bases). TRBV5-3 is designated an ORF whose function remains uncertain. Deletions cut 3 bases from V and 6 bases from J, with 27 bases between. The CDR3 extends over 19 amino acids. CDR3 residues: CARSSDRGPLIIGDEKLFF. The CDR3 nucleotides are TGTGCCAGAAGCTCGGATCGGGGGCCGCTTATCATCGGGGATGAAAAACTGTTTTTT.

This chain links TRBV7-9 with TRBJ2-3; 8 bases align to TRBD2. The length of the CDR3 is 15 residues. V lost 2 bases to trimming and J lost 1 base; unmatched junction nucleotides: 2. Germline V gene sequence: CDR1 SEHNR, CDR2 FQNEAQ (reference sequence). The CDR3, as DNA: TGTGCCAGCAGCTTAACTAGCGGTGGCACAGATACGCAGTATTTT. This encodes CASSLTSGGTDTQYF.

The chain couples TRBV30 to TRBJ1-5, with D uncertain. CDR1 is GTSNPN, CDR2 SVGIG, per germline (reference sequence). This CDR3 comprises 15 residues. V lost 0 bases, J lost 3 bases, and 12 bases lay in between. In DNA form, the CDR3 reads TGTGCCTGGAGTGTAAGCGATAACTCCAATCAGCCCCAGCATTTT. Its translation is CAWSVSDNSNQPQHF.

This chain joins TRBV3-1 (or the pseudogene TRBV3-2) and TRBJ1-2; a weak D match, TRBD1 (6 bases). The CDR3 loop spans 12 amino acids. V dropped 4 bases and J dropped 9 bases, with 12 bases sitting between them. CDR1 and CDR2 (germline): LGHDT, YNNKEL (reference sequence). The CDR3 DNA is TGTGCCAGCAGCCCCGGGGGCAGGAGCTACACCTTC. Translating it yields CASSPGGRSYTF.

Comment on this clone: Other nucleotide sequences from this sample produce the same CDR3. The chain has TRBV6-5 and TRBJ2-1; D possibly corresponds to TRBD2 (6 bases). V was cut by 0 bases and J by 5 bases, with 14 bases left in between. The CDR3 is 16 amino acids. The germline gives CDR1 MNHEY, CDR2 SVGAGI. The CDR3 DNA reads TGTGCCAGCAGTTACTCTGGGGGGAGAGGTAACAATGAGCAGTTCTTC. It yields the protein CASSYSGGRGNNEQFF.

This clone showed up just a few times. V and J are TRBV11-2 and TRBJ2-3; 8 bases line up with TRBD2. The length of the CDR3 is 15 residues. With 5 bases clipped from V and 4 bases from J, the junction kept 8 bases outside the gene matches. Germline CDR1 SGHAT, CDR2 FQNNGV. The CDR3 protein is CASSRRSGSADTQYF. The CDR3 region has the DNA TGTGCCAGCAGCCGCCGGAGCGGGAGCGCAGATACGCAGTATTTT.

The chain combines TRBV11-3 with TRBJ2-3; the D is unclear. Germline V gene sequence: CDR1 SGHNT, CDR2 YENEEA. V was cut by 5 bases and J by 0 bases, with 15 bases left in between. CDR3 size: 16 residues. The CDR3 sequence is CASSGRPFSSTDTQYF. The CDR3 DNA reads TGTGCCAGCAGCGGCCGTCCATTTTCTAGCACAGATACGCAGTATTTT. Complete variable domain (other parts from reference TRBV11-3 and TRBJ2-3): EAGVVQSPRYKIIEKKQPVAFWCNPISGHNTLYWYLQNLGQGPELLIRYENEEAVDDSQLPKDRFSAERLKGVDSTLKIQPAELGDSAVYLCASSGRPFSSTDTQYFGPGTRLTVL.

The V call is TRBV7-9, the J call TRBJ1-2, with a possible D match to TRBD1 (5 bases). Trimming took 1 base from V and 4 from J, leaving 7 bases between them. The germline CDR1 and CDR2 sequences are SEHNR and FQNEAQ (reference sequence). This CDR3 is built from 13 residues. CDR3 nucleotide sequence: TGTGCCAGCAGCTTAGTTGGGACCTATGGCTACACCTTC. Translating it yields CASSLVGTYGYTF.

CDR3 region: CASSSPGLGTDTQYF. The CDR3, as DNA: TGTGCCAGCAGCTCACCGGGACTTGGCACAGATACGCAGTATTTT. The gene calls are TRBV5-4 and TRBJ2-3; a possible D gene is TRBD2 (6 bases). The CDR3 length is 15 residues. Germline CDR1 SGHNT, CDR2 YYREEE (reference sequence). The V gene lost 3 bases and the J gene lost 1 base, with 12 bases spanning the gap.

This chain connects TRBV5-4 to TRBJ2-5, with D uncertain. CDR1 and CDR2 (germline): SGHNT, YYREEE (reference sequence). CDR3 size: 13 residues. Deletions cut 6 bases from V and 5 bases from J, with 14 bases between. CDR3 sequence: CASTERGDETQYF. The CDR3 DNA reads TGTGCCAGCACCGAACGAGGAGACGAGACCCAGTACTTC.

The chain is built from TRBV7-9 and TRBJ1-1; maybe TRBD1 (5 bases). V shed 2 bases and J shed 10 bases, with 14 bases lying between them. The CDR3 runs to 13 residues. Germline-derived CDR1 and CDR2 are SEHNR and FQNEAQ (reference sequence). Written as DNA, the CDR3 is TGTGCCAGCAGCTTACAGGGCCCGGTGCGAGCTTTCTTT. This sequence encodes CASSLQGPVRAFF.

Only one count was recorded for this clone. This chain connects TRBV10-1 to TRBJ2-3; 8 nucleotides agree with TRBD1. CDR1 WNHNN and CDR2 SYGVQD come from the germline V gene (reference sequence). This CDR3 is 16 amino acids long. V dropped 7 bases and J dropped 3; count of bases not matched to a gene: 12. The CDR3 loop reads CASIGTGRWMTDTQYF. In nucleotides, the CDR3 is TGCGCCAGCATCGGGACAGGTAGGTGGATGACAGATACGCAGTATTTT.

DNA of the CDR3: TGTGCCAGCAGTTTACCGACCCAGCCCCCCTACGAGCAGTACTTC. Its translation: CASSLPTQPPYEQYF. The chain recombines TRBV27 with TRBJ2-7; no reliable D call. The CDR3 is made up of 15 amino acids. V lost 2 bases to trimming and J lost 2 bases, with 13 bases between them. Germline assignment: CDR1 MNHEY and CDR2 SMNVEV (reference sequence).

In its sample, this clone was seen a few times. The chain carries TRBV2 and TRBJ1-1; D is undetermined. CDR3 length: 15 amino acids. Germline assignment: CDR1 SNHLY and CDR2 FYNNEI. Trimming removed 6 bases at V and 3 bases at J, with 17 bases between. As DNA, the CDR3 is TGTGCCAGCAGCCGTGAAAAGCTCGGGGACACTGAAGCTTTCTTT. It specifies CASSREKLGDTEAFF. Full variable domain (outside the CDR3, taken from reference TRBV2 and TRBJ1-1): EPEVTQTPSHQVTQMGQEVILRCVPISNHLYFYWYRQILGQKVEFLVSFYNNEISEKSEIFDDQFSVERPDGSNFTLKIRSTKLEDSAMYFCASSREKLGDTEAFFGQGTRLTVV.

V and J are TRBV6-5 and TRBJ1-5; the D gene is possibly TRBD1 (6 bases). The CDR3 totals 14 residues. Per the germline V gene, CDR1 is MNHEY and CDR2 is SVGAGI. V was cut by 7 bases and J by 4 bases, with 14 bases left in between. CDR3 in amino acids: CASTPETGNQPQHF. The DNA of the CDR3 is TGTGCCAGCACCCCCGAGACAGGAAATCAGCCCCAGCATTTT.

This chain uses TRBV5-8 with TRBJ2-7; the D is unclear. The CDR3 runs to 11 residues. Germline values: CDR1 SGHTS, CDR2 YDEGEE. V was pared by 4 bases and J by 4 bases, with 6 bases between. CDR3 DNA sequence: TGTGCCAGCAGCCTTATTTACGAGCAGTACTTC. Translated: CASSLIYEQYF.

The chain uses TRBV14 and TRBJ1-5; D not resolved. The CDR3 loop spans 14 amino acids. Trimming removed 1 base from V and 1 base from J, with 5 bases in between. The germline V gene has CDR1 SGHDN and CDR2 FVKESK. This CDR3 reads CASSQGVSNQPQHF. CDR3 bases: TGTGCCAGCAGCCAAGGGGTCAGCAATCAGCCCCAGCATTTT.

The chain carries TRBV5-1 and TRBJ2-2; 9 bases align to TRBD2. The CDR3 length is 16 residues. V shed 0 bases, J shed 4 bases, and the junction held 4 bases outside the gene matches. The germline CDR1 and CDR2 sequences are SGHRS and YFSETQ. The CDR3 protein is CASSLGGLAGTGELFF. The CDR3 DNA sequence: TGCGCCAGCAGCTTGGGGGGACTAGCAGGCACCGGGGAGCTGTTTTTT.

The CDR3 DNA reads as TGCAGTGCTAGTTCGGGAGGGCCACGGACCGGGGAGCTGTTTTTT. Translating gives CSASSGGPRTGELFF. V and J are TRBV20-1 and TRBJ2-2, with 8 bases that match TRBD2. Germline trimming cut 3 bases from V and 5 bases from J; bases unmatched to any gene: 8. In germline, CDR1 is DFQATT, CDR2 SNEGSKA (reference sequence). This CDR3 is built from 15 residues.

J is TRBJ1-1 and V is TRBV29-1; D gene unclear. The CDR3 sequence is 14 residues long. Looked up from germline, CDR1 is SQVTM and CDR2 is ANQGSEA. V was clipped by 7 bases and J by 1 base, with 16 bases between them. The CDR3 spells CSATFGKRNTEAFF. CDR3 DNA: TGCAGCGCAACCTTCGGGAAGCGGAACACTGAAGCTTTCTTT. Full variable domain (outside the CDR3, taken from reference TRBV29-1 and TRBJ1-1): SAVISQKPSRDICQRGTSLTIQCQVDSQVTMMFWYRQQPGQSLTLIATANQGSEATYESGFVIDKFPISRPNLTFSTLTVSNMSPEDSSIYLCSATFGKRNTEAFFGQGTRLTVV.

This clone occurred once. The CDR3 region has the DNA TGTGCCAGCAGCCCCGGGCTGGGGAATCAGCCCCAGCATTTT. It encodes CASSPGLGNQPQHF. The chain has TRBV4-2 and TRBJ1-5; D is ambiguous. Germline V gene lookup returns CDR1 LGHNA and CDR2 YNFKEQ. Trimming took off 4 bases at V and 4 bases at J, with 11 bases between the two ends. CDR3 length equals 14 residues.